These 18 T cell receptor beta chains originate from one sample sequenced in a study of multiple sclerosis patients with progressive multifocal leukoencephalopathy. Time point noted: time of PML onset. Sequenced by immunoSEQ multiplex PCR; TCRdb stores in-frame clones only, minus some. The sample records tens of thousands of clones, around 85% being singletons. Sequencing used PBMCs, obtained from a patient treated with natalizumab. These receptor sequences come from a woman in her 30s with progressive multifocal leukoencephalopathy.

J is TRBJ1-1 and V is TRBV14; D uncertain. The CDR3 contains 14 residues. The V and J ends lost 0 bases and 4 bases respectively, with 9 bases between them. Per the germline V gene, CDR1 is SGHDN and CDR2 is FVKESK. In nucleotides, the CDR3 is TGTGCCAGCAGCCAAGACCTCGGAGGCACTGAAGCTTTCTTT. This sequence encodes CASSQDLGGTEAFF.

The chain has TRBV4-2 and TRBJ2-2, with TRBD2 matching over 9 bases. CDR1 is LGHNA and CDR2 is YNFKEQ in the germline V gene. V was pared by 2 bases and J by 6 bases, with 7 bases of the junction left unmatched. The CDR3 runs to 16 residues. DNA for the CDR3: TGTGCCAGCAGCCAACCCGTGGCGGGAGGGGCCGGGGAGCTGTTTTTT. Amino acids: CASSQPVAGGAGELFF.

J is TRBJ2-3 and V is TRBV9; 7 nucleotides match TRBD2. CDR3 length equals 15 residues. From germline, CDR1 is SGDLS and CDR2 YYNGEE. Trimming took 0 bases from V and 1 from J; bases not matched to a gene: 2. The CDR3 here is CASSVVLARTDTQYF. The CDR3 region has the DNA TGTGCCAGCAGCGTAGTACTAGCGCGCACAGATACGCAGTATTTT.

V gene TRBV10-3 combines with J gene TRBJ1-5; D is uncertain. The ends were cut back, 6 bases at V and 6 bases at J, with 12 bases in the middle. There are 13 residues in the CDR3. Germline V CDR1 and CDR2: ENHRY, SYGVKD. CDR3 nucleotide sequence: TGTGCCATCAGGGAGCGGATCGCTCAGCCCCAGCATTTT. Translation gives CAIRERIAQPQHF.

The gene calls are TRBV6-1 and TRBJ1-5; D is uncertain. This CDR3 comprises 12 residues. V was cut by 8 bases and J by 10 bases, with 15 bases left in between. CDR1 MNHNS and CDR2 SASEGT come from the germline V gene. In DNA form, the CDR3 reads TGTGCCAGCTGCCTAGACGTCCCTCCCCAGCATTTT. This codes for CASCLDVPPQHF.

The genes are TRBV6-4 and TRBJ2-1; 7 nucleotides agree with TRBD2. The length of the CDR3 is 15 residues. Germline CDR1 MRHNA, CDR2 SNTAGT. Unmatched junction bases numbered 9, after V lost 4 bases and J lost 6 bases. The CDR3 DNA is TGTGCCAGCAGTGCCCACCACGGGGAGGGCAATGAGCAGTTCTTC. It codes for CASSAHHGEGNEQFF.

This clone appeared a single time. The chain is built from TRBV4-2 and TRBJ1-1; D might be TRBD1 (5 bases). This CDR3 has 16 residues. V was pared by 3 bases and J by 4 bases, with 18 bases between. The germline V gene has CDR1 LGHNA and CDR2 YNFKEQ. CDR3 DNA sequence: TGTGCCAGCAGCCACCCGAGCGGAGGGGCAGCCACTGAAGCTTTCTTT. This sequence encodes CASSHPSGGAATEAFF.

The chain uses TRBV7-6 and TRBJ2-7; the D is unclear. There are 15 residues in the CDR3. The germline CDR1 and CDR2 sequences are SGHVS and FNYEAQ. Trimming removed 1 base at V and 6 bases at J, with 16 bases between. The CDR3 reads CASSLDVEYNSEQYF. CDR3 sequence (DNA): TGTGCCAGCAGCTTAGACGTGGAGTATAATAGCGAGCAGTACTTC.

The chain joins TRBV27 to TRBJ2-1; D ambiguous. The CDR3 contains 13 residues. Trimming pared 6 bases from V and 4 bases from J, leaving 10 bases between. Germline V CDR1 and CDR2: MNHEY, SMNVEV (reference sequence). The CDR3 DNA sequence: TGTGCCAGCAGCGTATCGAGGTACAATGAGCAGTTCTTC. Protein: CASSVSRYNEQFF.

The gene calls are TRBV7-9 and TRBJ2-7; D assignment may be TRBD1 or TRBD2 (5 bases each). The CDR3 runs to 13 residues. The V and J ends lost 6 bases and 7 bases respectively, with 16 bases between them. CDR1 is SEHNR and CDR2 is FQNEAQ in the germline V gene (reference sequence). In nucleotides, the CDR3 is TGTGCCAGCAGTACGGGGACCGCTAAAGAGCAGTACTTC. As protein: CASSTGTAKEQYF.

This clone was detected once. The genes are TRBV28 and TRBJ1-5, with 7 bases matching TRBD1. Germline assignment: CDR1 MDHEN and CDR2 SYDVKM. The ends lost 6 bases at V and 2 bases at J; junction bases unmatched: 7. The CDR3 extends over 15 amino acids. The DNA of the CDR3 is TGTGCCAGCAGAGGTACAGGGGACGGCAATCAGCCCCAGCATTTT. Protein product: CASRGTGDGNQPQHF.

This clone has only a few counts. Germline and junction disagree at one end, which may indicate a read error. The chain has TRBV10-3 and TRBJ1-1, with D possibly matching TRBD1 (6 bases). CDR3 length: 13 residues. Germline V gene data show CDR1 as ENHRY and CDR2 as SYGVKD. CDR3 nucleotide sequence: TGTGCCGTCAGGGGACAAACGAACACTGAAGCTTTCTTT. Translated, it gives CAVRGQTNTEAFF.

V and J are TRBV15 and TRBJ2-1, with D unclear. This CDR3 is built from 16 residues. Deletions cut 0 bases from V and 0 bases from J, with 9 bases between. The germline V gene encodes CDR1 LNHNV and CDR2 YYDKDF (reference sequence). CDR3 bases: TGTGCCACCAGCAGAGAGGCTATTGGCTCCTACAATGAGCAGTTCTTC. It encodes CATSREAIGSYNEQFF.

Comments on this clone: This specimen includes other DNA sequences encoding the same CDR3. This chain connects TRBV18 to TRBJ2-1; possibly TRBD1 or TRBD2 for D (5 bases each). The germline V gene encodes CDR1 KGHSH and CDR2 LQKENI. V shed 3 bases and J shed 4 bases, with 13 bases lying between them. The CDR3 covers 15 residues. CDR3 sequence (DNA): TGTGCCAGCTCACCTTCCCGGGACGGTTACAATGAGCAGTTCTTC. Translating it yields CASSPSRDGYNEQFF.

V is TRBV7-2 and J is TRBJ1-5; 8 bases fit TRBD1. Unmatched junction bases numbered 3, after V lost 6 bases and J lost 2 bases. CDR1 SGHTA and CDR2 FQGNSA come from the germline V gene. The CDR3 sequence is 14 residues long. Here the CDR3 DNA reads TGTGCCAGCAGGACAGGGGCGGGCAATCAGCCCCAGCATTTT. Encoded protein: CASRTGAGNQPQHF.

The chain carries TRBV6-5 and TRBJ2-3; no definite D call. V lost 0 bases and J 3 bases, leaving 4 bases between the germline ends. This CDR3 spans 13 amino acids. CDR1 is MNHEY and CDR2 is SVGAGI in the germline V gene. The CDR3 region has the DNA TGTGCCAGCAGTTACTCAACTACAGATACGCAGTATTTT. Its translation: CASSYSTTDTQYF.

This clone turned up a few times. This chain links TRBV6-5 with TRBJ2-3; 8 bases agree with TRBD2. V shed 6 bases and J 3 bases; nucleotides not matched to a gene: 5. Germline loops: CDR1 MNHEY, CDR2 SVGAGI. This CDR3 region has 14 residues. DNA of the CDR3: TGTGCCAGCAGATCGGGACTAGTAACAGATACGCAGTATTTT. Amino acids: CASRSGLVTDTQYF.

The chain uses TRBV5-4 and TRBJ2-5; the match to TRBD1 covers 7 bases. Germline CDR1 reads SGHNT; CDR2 reads YYREEE (reference sequence). Losses at the gene ends were 0 bases for V and 0 bases for J; bases not matched to a gene: 2. The CDR3 is made up of 15 amino acids. CDR3 coding DNA: TGTGCCAGCAGCTTGGAGGGACAGCACCAAGAGACCCAGTACTTC. It codes for CASSLEGQHQETQYF.